This T cell receptor (beta chain) was identified in a study of blood T cell repertoires in COVID-19 (dated by TCRdb to 2018 to 2021). General notes on the study: Samples covering the acute and convalescent phases of COVID-19 were provided by collaborators in the United States, Italy and Spain. The material from the prospective study consisted of cDNA or gDNA derived from T cells, B-cell-depleted T cells, or PBMCs. Subjects who had been exposed to COVID-19, were actively infected with it, or had recovered from it provided the deeply sampled blood TCRbeta repertoires that made up the dataset. A freely available public database, intended as a resource for researchers studying the immune response to SARS-CoV-2, is where the repertoires were released. The samples were drawn from the first 160 participants of the ongoing ImmuneRACE study and from 1,254 subjects provided by 6 global collaborators. The sample metadata nearly always contained a de-identified subject ID, COVID-19 status, age in years and sex. Where available, HLA class I and class II types were obtained from metadata supplied by the sample provider rather than from assay-based typing.

Each collaborating institution followed its own protocols to collect whole blood in K2EDTA tubes. For TCRbeta analysis, collaborator samples were shipped as frozen whole blood, as isolated PBMCs, or as DNA extracted from either sample type. The paper's findings and limits, for the study overall: The quantity of clinical and demographic metadata differed by source and by participant and was supplied without curation.

V is clipped by 2 bases and J by 7 bases, and the sequence between their germline boundaries is 14 bases long. CDR1 and CDR2, looked up from the germline V gene (reference sequence), are LGHDT and YNNKEL. From its cysteine to its phenylalanine, the CDR3 spans 14 amino acids. Only CDR3 DNA remains: 42 bases, in frame from the first base. The immunoSEQ Assay, a bias-controlled multiplex PCR, was used to amplify TCRbeta CDR3 regions from genomic DNA. The published analysis was carried out like this. The number of nucleated cells in each sample was estimated from the amplification of reference gene primers within the assay. To quantify the absolute abundance of each unique TCRbeta CDR3 rearrangement, sequence reads were collapsed and filtered. Productive Simpson clonality was computed per sample as the square root of Simpson's diversity index over productive rearrangements. The immuneACCESS repertoire file appears here via TCRdb, limited to in-frame rearrangements. These files lack a portion of the clones; in checked studies, under half of the deficit traces to unresolved V genes, and the cause of the others is not known. V, J and clone size were drawn from that table, and D and trimming were deduced from the DNA. This sample has 140,000 to 150,000 clones in its table, and about 89% of those were observed once. About 5.7% of the sample rests with the top ten.

Note on this clone: Its specific antigen is unknown. No base-level quality is on record; no much larger clone is a single base apart.

The sequence came from a man older than 75 with acute or convalescent COVID-19. Sequenced sample: peripheral blood. The sequence links TRBV3-1 (or the pseudogene TRBV3-2) to TRBJ1-1, with no reliable assignment of the D segment. The CDR3 amino acid sequence is: CASSQPGGLGEAFF. The sequenced DNA: TGTGCCAGCAGCCAACCGGGAGGGCTCGGTGAAGCTTTCTTT.